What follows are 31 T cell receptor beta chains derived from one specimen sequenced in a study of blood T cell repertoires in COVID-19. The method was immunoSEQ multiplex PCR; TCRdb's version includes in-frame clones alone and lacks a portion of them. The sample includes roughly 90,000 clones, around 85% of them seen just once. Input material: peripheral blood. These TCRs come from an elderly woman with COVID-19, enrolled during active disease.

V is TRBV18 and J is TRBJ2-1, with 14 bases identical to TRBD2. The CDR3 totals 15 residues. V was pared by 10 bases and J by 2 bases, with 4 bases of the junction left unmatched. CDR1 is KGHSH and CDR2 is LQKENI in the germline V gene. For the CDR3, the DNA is TGTGCCACCAGGACTAGCGGGAGGCCCTACAATGAGCAGTTCTTC. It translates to CATRTSGRPYNEQFF.

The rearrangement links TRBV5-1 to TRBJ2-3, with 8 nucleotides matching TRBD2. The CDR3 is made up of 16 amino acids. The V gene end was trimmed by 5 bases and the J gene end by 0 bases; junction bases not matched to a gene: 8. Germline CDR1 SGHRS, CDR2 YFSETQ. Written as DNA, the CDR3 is TGCGCCAGCAGTCCTCTAGCGGGTACTAGCACAGATACGCAGTATTTT. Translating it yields CASSPLAGTSTDTQYF.

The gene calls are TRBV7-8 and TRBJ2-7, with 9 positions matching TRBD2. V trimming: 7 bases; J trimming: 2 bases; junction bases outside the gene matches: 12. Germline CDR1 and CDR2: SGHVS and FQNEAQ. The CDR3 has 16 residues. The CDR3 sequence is CASTVAGGPGTYEQYF. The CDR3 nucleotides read TGTGCCAGCACCGTCGCGGGAGGGCCGGGGACCTACGAGCAGTACTTC.

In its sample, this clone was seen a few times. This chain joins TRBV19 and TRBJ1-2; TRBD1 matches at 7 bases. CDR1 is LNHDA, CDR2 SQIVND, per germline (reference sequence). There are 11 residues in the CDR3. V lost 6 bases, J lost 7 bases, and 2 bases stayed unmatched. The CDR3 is CASSSGGGYTF. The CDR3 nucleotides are TGTGCCAGTAGCTCAGGGGGTGGCTACACCTTC.

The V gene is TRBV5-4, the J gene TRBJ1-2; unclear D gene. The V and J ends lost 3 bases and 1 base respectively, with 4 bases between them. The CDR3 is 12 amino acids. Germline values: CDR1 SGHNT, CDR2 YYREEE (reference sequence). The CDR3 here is CASSSDNYGYTF. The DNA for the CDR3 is TGTGCCAGCAGCTCAGATAACTATGGCTACACCTTC.

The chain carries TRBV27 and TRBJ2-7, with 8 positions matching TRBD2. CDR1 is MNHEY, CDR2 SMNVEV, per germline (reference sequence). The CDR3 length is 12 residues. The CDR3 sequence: CASGTRTYEQYF. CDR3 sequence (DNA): TGTGCATCCGGGACTAGAACCTACGAGCAGTACTTC.

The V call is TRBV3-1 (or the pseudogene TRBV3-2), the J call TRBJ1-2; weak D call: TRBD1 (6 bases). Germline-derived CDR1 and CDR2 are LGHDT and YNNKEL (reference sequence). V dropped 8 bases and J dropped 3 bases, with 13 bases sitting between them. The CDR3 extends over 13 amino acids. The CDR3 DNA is TGTGCCAGCGGCGACGGACAGCACTATGGCTACACCTTC. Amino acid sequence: CASGDGQHYGYTF.

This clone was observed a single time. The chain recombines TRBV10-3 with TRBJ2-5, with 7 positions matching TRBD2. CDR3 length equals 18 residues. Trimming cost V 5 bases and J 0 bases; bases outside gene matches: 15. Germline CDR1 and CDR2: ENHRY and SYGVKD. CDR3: CAISSGTAPGLNQETQYF. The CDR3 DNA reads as TGTGCCATCAGTTCCGGGACGGCACCGGGACTAAACCAAGAGACCCAGTACTTC.

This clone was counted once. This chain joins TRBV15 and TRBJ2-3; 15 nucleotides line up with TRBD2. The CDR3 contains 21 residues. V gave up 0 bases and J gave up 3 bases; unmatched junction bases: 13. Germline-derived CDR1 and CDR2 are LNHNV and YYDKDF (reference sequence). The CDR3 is CATSRERTSGRAPSRTDTQYF. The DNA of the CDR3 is TGTGCCACCAGCAGAGAGAGGACTAGCGGGAGGGCTCCCTCCAGAACAGATACGCAGTATTTT.

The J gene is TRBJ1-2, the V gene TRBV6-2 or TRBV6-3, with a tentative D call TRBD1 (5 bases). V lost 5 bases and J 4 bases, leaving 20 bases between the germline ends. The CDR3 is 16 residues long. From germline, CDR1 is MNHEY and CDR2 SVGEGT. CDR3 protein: CASSTYAGRIFYGYTF. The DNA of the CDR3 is TGTGCCAGCAGTACCTATGCGGGACGGATATTCTATGGCTACACCTTC.

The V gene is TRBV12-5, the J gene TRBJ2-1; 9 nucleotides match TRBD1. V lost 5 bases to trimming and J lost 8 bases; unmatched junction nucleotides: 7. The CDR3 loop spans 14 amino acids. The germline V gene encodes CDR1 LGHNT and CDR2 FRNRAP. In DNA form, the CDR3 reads TGTGCTAGTGGTCCCGGACAGGGGCCCGATGAGCAGTTCTTC. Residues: CASGPGQGPDEQFF.

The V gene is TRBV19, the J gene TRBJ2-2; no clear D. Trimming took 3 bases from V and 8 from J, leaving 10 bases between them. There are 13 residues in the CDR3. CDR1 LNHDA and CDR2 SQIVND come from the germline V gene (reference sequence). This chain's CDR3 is CASSINLQGELFF. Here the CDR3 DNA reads TGTGCCAGTAGTATCAACCTACAGGGGGAGCTGTTTTTT.

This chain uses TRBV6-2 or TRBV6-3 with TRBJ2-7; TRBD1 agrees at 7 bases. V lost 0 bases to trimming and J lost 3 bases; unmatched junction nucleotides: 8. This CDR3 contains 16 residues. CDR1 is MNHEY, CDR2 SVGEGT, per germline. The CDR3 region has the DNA TGTGCCAGCAGTTACTCGACCCAGGGGGTCAACTACGAGCAGTACTTC. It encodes CASSYSTQGVNYEQYF.

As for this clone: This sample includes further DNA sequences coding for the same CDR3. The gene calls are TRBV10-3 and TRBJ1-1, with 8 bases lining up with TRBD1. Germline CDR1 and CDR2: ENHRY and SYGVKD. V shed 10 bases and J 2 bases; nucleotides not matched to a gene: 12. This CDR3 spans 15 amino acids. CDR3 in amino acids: CATAITGGANTEAFF. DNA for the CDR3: TGTGCCACGGCGATTACAGGGGGAGCTAACACTGAAGCTTTCTTT.

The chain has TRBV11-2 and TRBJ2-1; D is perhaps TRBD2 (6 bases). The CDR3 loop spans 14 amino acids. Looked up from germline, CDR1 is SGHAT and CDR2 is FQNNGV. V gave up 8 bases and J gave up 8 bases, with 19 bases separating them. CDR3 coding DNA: TGTGCCAGCTCCGCGGGAATAGCGGTACATGAGCAGTTCTTC. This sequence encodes CASSAGIAVHEQFF.

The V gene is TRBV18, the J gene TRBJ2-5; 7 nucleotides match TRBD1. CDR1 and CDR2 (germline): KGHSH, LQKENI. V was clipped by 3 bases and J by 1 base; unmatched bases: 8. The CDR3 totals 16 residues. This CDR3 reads CASSPTQGPCQETQYF. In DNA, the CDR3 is TGTGCCAGCTCACCCACACAGGGGCCGTGCCAAGAGACCCAGTACTTC.

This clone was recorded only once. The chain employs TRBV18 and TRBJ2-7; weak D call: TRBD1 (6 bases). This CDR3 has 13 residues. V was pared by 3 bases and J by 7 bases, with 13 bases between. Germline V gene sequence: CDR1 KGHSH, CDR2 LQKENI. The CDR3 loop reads CASSPNDRPEQYF. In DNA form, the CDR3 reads TGTGCCAGCTCACCTAACGACAGGCCGGAGCAGTACTTC.

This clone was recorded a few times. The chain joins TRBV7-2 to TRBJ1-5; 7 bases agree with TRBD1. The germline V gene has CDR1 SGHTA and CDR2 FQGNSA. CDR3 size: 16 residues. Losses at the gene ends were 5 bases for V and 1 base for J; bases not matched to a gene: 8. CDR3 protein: CASSLVGGLSNQPQHF. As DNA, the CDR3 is TGTGCCAGCAGCCTTGTAGGGGGCTTGAGCAATCAGCCCCAGCATTTT.

The CDR3 loop is CASSQDGGGDTEAFF. CDR3 DNA: TGTGCCAGCAGCCAAGATGGAGGGGGGGACACTGAAGCTTTCTTT. The gene calls are TRBV4-2 and TRBJ1-1, with D possibly being TRBD1 (6 bases). Between the trimmed V and J ends, which lost 0 bases and 3 bases, there was a span of 11 bases. This CDR3 is built from 15 residues. Germline CDR1 LGHNA, CDR2 YNFKEQ.

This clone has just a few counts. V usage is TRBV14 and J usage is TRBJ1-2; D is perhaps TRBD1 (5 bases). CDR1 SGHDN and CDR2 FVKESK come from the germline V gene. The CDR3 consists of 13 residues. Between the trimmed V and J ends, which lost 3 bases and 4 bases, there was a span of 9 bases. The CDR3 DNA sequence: TGTGCCAGCAGCCACGGCAGGGTCTATGGCTACACCTTC. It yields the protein CASSHGRVYGYTF.

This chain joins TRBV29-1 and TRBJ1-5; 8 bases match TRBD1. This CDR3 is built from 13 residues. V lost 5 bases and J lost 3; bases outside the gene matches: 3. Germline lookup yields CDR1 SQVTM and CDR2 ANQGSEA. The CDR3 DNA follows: TGCAGCGTTCAGGACAGGGTCAATCAGCCCCAGCATTTT. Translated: CSVQDRVNQPQHF.

CDR3 loop: CASSPQGRPADTQYF. CDR3 nucleotides: TGCGCCAGCAGCCCGCAGGGGCGGCCGGCAGATACGCAGTATTTT. V and J are TRBV5-1 and TRBJ2-3; the D gene is possibly TRBD1 (6 bases). Between the trimmed V and J ends, which lost 4 bases and 4 bases, there was a span of 16 bases. The germline CDR1 and CDR2 sequences are SGHRS and YFSETQ. The CDR3 contains 15 residues.

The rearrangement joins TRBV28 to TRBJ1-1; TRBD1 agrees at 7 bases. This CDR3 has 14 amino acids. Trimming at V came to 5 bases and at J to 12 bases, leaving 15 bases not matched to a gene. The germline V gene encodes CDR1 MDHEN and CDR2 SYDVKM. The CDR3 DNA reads TGTGCCAGCAGTCAAAACACAGGGGTGGTCTCTCCTTTCTTT. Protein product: CASSQNTGVVSPFF.

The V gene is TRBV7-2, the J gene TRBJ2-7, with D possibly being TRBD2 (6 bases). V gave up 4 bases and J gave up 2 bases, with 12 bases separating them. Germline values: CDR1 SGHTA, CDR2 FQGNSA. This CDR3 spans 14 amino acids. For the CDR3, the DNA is TGTGCCAGCAGCTGGGGACTTCCAACCTACGAGCAGTACTTC. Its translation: CASSWGLPTYEQYF.

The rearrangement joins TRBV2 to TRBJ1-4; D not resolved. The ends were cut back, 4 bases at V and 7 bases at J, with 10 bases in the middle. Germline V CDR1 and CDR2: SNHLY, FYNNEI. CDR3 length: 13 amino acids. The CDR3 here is CASSGYAIEKLFF. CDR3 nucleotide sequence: TGTGCCAGCAGTGGGTACGCGATTGAAAAACTGTTTTTT.

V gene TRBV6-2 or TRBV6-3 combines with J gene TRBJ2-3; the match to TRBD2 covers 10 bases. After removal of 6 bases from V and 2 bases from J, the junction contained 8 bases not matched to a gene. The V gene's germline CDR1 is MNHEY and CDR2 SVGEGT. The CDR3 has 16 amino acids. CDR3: CASSPLAGGYTDTQYF. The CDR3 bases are TGTGCCAGCAGCCCTTTAGCGGGGGGTTACACAGATACGCAGTATTTT.

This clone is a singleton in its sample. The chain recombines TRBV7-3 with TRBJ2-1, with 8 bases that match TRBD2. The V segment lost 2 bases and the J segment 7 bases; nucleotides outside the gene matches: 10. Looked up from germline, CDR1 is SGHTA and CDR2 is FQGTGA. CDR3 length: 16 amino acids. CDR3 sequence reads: CASSLLGGLATNEQFF. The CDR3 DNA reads TGTGCCAGCAGCTTATTGGGTGGACTAGCAACTAATGAGCAGTTCTTC. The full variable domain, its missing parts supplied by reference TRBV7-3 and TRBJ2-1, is GAGVSQTPSNKVTEKGKYVELRCDPISGHTALYWYRQSLGQGPEFLIYFQGTGAADDSGLPNDRFFAVRPEGSVSTLKIQRTERGDSAVYLCASSLLGGLATNEQFFGPGTRLTVL.

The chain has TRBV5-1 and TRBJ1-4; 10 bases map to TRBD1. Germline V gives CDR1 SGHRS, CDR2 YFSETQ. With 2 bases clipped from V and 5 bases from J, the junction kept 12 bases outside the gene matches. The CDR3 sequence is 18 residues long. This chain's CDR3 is CASSFWGDRGDSNEKLFF. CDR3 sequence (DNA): TGCGCCAGCAGCTTCTGGGGGGACAGGGGCGATTCCAATGAAAAACTGTTTTTT.

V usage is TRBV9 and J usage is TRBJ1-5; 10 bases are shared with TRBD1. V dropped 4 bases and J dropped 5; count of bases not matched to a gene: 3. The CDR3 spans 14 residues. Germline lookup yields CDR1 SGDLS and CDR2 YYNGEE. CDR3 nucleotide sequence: TGTGCCAGCAGCCCCGGGACAGGGGATCAGCCCCAGCATTTT. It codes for CASSPGTGDQPQHF.

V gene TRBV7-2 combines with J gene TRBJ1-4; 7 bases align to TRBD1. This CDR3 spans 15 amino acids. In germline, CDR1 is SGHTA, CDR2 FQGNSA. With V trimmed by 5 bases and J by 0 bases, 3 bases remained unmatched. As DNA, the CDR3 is TGTGCCAGCAGCATCAGGGGGTCAACTAATGAAAAACTGTTTTTT. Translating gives CASSIRGSTNEKLFF.

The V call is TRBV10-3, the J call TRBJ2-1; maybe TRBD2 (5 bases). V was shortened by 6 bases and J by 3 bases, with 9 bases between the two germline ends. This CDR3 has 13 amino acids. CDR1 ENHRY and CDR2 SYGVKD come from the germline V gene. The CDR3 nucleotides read TGTGCCATCAGAGGACTGAGCTACAATGAGCAGTTCTTC. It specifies CAIRGLSYNEQFF.